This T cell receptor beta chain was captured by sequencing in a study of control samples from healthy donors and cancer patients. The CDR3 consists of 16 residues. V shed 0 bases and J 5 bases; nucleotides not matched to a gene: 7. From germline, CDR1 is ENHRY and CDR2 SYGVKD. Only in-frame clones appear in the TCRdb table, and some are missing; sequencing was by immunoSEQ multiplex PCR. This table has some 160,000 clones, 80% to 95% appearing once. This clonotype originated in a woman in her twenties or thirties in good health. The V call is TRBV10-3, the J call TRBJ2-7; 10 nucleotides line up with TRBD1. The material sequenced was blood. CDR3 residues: CAISESTGGTSNEQYF. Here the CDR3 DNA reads TGTGCCATCAGTGAGTCGACAGGGGGCACCTCTAACGAGCAGTACTTC.